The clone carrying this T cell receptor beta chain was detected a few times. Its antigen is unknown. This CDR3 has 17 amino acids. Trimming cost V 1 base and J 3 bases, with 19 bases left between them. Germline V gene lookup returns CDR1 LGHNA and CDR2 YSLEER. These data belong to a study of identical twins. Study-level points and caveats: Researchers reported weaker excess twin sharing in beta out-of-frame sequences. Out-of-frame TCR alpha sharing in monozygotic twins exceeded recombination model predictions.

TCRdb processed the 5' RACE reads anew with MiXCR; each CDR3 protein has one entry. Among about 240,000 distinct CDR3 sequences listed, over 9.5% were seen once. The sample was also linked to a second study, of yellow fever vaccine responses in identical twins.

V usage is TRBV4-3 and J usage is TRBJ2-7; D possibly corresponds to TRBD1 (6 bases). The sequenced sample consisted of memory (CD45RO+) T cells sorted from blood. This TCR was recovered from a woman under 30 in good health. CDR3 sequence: CASSQAQVGVGGYEQYF. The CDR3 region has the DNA TGCGCCAGCAGCCAAGCGCAGGTGGGGGTAGGGGGCTACGAGCAGTACTTC.